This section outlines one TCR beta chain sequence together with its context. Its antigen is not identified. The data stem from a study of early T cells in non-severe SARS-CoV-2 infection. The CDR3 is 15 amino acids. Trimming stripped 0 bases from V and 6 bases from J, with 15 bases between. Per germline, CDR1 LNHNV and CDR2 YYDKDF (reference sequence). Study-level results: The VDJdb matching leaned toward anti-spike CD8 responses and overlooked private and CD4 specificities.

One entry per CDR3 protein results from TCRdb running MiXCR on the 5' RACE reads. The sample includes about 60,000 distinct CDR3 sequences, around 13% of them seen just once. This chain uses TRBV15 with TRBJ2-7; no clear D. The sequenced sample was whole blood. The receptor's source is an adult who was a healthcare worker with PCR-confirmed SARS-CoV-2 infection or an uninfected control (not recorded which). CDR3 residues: CATSRDKADLGEQYF. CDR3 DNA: TGTGCCACCAGCAGAGATAAGGCGGACCTCGGCGAGCAGTACTTC.